What follows are 5 T cell receptor beta chains derived from one specimen sequenced in a study of early T cells in non-severe SARS-CoV-2 infection. MiXCR was run by TCRdb on the 5' RACE reads, yielding one entry per CDR3 protein. This sample has about 60,000 distinct CDR3 sequences, with around 10% found just once. The specimen sequenced was whole blood. These receptors originate from an adult who was a healthcare worker with PCR-confirmed SARS-CoV-2 infection or an uninfected control (not recorded which).

This clonotype was counted ten times or more. J is TRBJ2-1 and V is TRBV6-2 or TRBV6-3; weak D call: TRBD2 (6 bases). Germline assignment: CDR1 MNHEY and CDR2 SVGEGT. Trimming took off 8 bases at V and 5 bases at J, with 16 bases between the two ends. CDR3 length: 14 amino acids. This CDR3 reads CASGDSPLNNEQFF. Here the CDR3 DNA reads TGTGCCAGCGGGGACTCTCCGCTTAACAATGAGCAGTTCTTC.

Comments on this clonotype: Relative to the germline gene, one junction end is altered; a read error may explain this. V and J are TRBV29-1 and TRBJ2-4; possibly TRBD2 for D (6 bases). The CDR3 contains 11 residues. CDR1 and CDR2 (germline): SQVTM, ANQGSEA. The chain's CDR3 is CSVESVGGLDF. The CDR3 DNA reads TGCAGCGTTGAATCCGTTGGGGGGTTGGACTTC. Drawing the rest from reference TRBV29-1 and TRBJ2-4, the complete variable domain is SAVISQKPSRDICQRGTSLTIQCQVDSQVTMMFWYRQQPGQSLTLIATANQGSEATYESGFVIDKFPISRPNLTFSTLTVSNMSPEDSSIYLCSVESVGGLDFGAGTRLSVL.

This clonotype was detected many times. CDR3 nucleotide sequence: TGTGCCAGCAGTTTTGCTACGGGGAATGAAGCTTTCTTT. Its translation: CASSFATGNEAFF. J is TRBJ1-1 and V is TRBV6-6; unclear D gene. CDR1 MNHNY and CDR2 SVGAGI come from the germline V gene (reference sequence). The CDR3 spans 13 residues. With 4 bases removed from V and 7 bases from J, the gap between germline ends came to 13 bases.

The V gene is TRBV9, the J gene TRBJ2-5; 8 nucleotides line up with TRBD2. Per the germline V gene, CDR1 is SGDLS and CDR2 is YYNGEE. V gave up 2 bases and J gave up 2 bases; unmatched junction bases: 11. The CDR3 contains 17 residues. The CDR3 region has the DNA TGTGCCAGCAGCGTCTCTGCTCCCAGCGGGGGACAAGAGACCCAGTACTTC. Translation: CASSVSAPSGGQETQYF.

The chain has TRBV12-3 or TRBV12-4 and TRBJ2-1, with 11 bases matching TRBD2. V trimming: 6 bases; J trimming: 7 bases; junction bases outside the gene matches: 14. The CDR3 contains 17 residues. The CDR3 nucleotides read TGTGCCAGCAGGCTGGGACTAGCGGACACCATCGGGAATGAGCAGTTCTTC. Protein product: CASRLGLADTIGNEQFF.